A single sample gave rise to the 23 T cell receptor beta chains below, sequenced in a study of cytomegalovirus exposure and HLA in healthy donors. Amplification used 60 Vbeta primers and 13 Jbeta primers. Profiled with immunoSEQ multiplex PCR; TCRdb holds only in-frame clones, not every one. The sample table includes 100,000 to 150,000 clones. The sequencing input was PBMCs. Receptors originate from a man younger than 35 in good health and CMV-seronegative.

The chain uses TRBV12-5 and TRBJ1-5; D may be TRBD1 (6 bases). The V end was cut by 5 bases, the J end by 5 bases, with 16 bases between. Germline lookup yields CDR1 LGHNT and CDR2 FRNRAP. The CDR3 has 15 amino acids. CDR3 loop: CASGPDYGGHQPQHF. In DNA form, the CDR3 reads TGTGCTAGTGGTCCCGATTATGGGGGCCATCAGCCCCAGCATTTT.

CDR3 sequence (DNA): TGTGCCAGCAGCTTGGAGGGGGGGAATCAGCCCCAGCATTTT. Protein sequence: CASSLEGGNQPQHF. V gene TRBV5-8 combines with J gene TRBJ1-5; weak D call: TRBD1 (6 bases). The CDR3 length is 14 residues. CDR1 is SGHTS and CDR2 is YDEGEE in the germline V gene. V dropped 0 bases and J dropped 4 bases, with 8 bases sitting between them. Together with reference TRBV5-8 and TRBJ1-5, the CDR3 gives the full variable domain: EAGVTQSPTHLIKTRGQQATLRCSPISGHTSVYWYQQALGLGLQFLLWYDEGEERNRGNFPPRFSGRQFPNYSSELNVNALELEDSALYLCASSLEGGNQPQHFGDGTRLSIL.

V usage is TRBV5-1 and J usage is TRBJ1-3; 7 bases align to TRBD1. Germline V gene lookup returns CDR1 SGHRS and CDR2 YFSETQ. Germline trimming cut 4 bases from V and 0 bases from J; bases unmatched to any gene: 7. The CDR3 is 16 residues long. CDR3 loop: CASSLLGQNSGNTIYF. CDR3 nucleotide sequence: TGCGCCAGCAGCCTATTGGGACAGAACTCTGGAAACACCATATATTTT.

V gene TRBV6-5 combines with J gene TRBJ1-3; D might be TRBD1 (5 bases). Trimming removed 5 bases from V and 7 bases from J, with 9 bases in between. Germline V gene lookup returns CDR1 MNHEY and CDR2 SVGAGI. The CDR3 contains 12 residues. CDR3 region: CASSGARNTIYF. CDR3 bases: TGTGCCAGCAGTGGGGCCCGGAACACCATATATTTT.

This rearrangement joins TRBV29-1 to TRBJ2-3; TRBD1 is a possible D gene (5 bases). V lost 0 bases to trimming and J lost 5 bases, with 6 bases between them. The CDR3 covers 12 residues. The germline gives CDR1 SQVTM, CDR2 ANQGSEA. The chain's CDR3 is CSVEEGVDTQYF. The CDR3 coding sequence is TGCAGCGTTGAAGAAGGGGTAGATACGCAGTATTTT.

V usage is TRBV5-1 and J usage is TRBJ2-3, with TRBD1 matching over 7 bases. CDR3 length: 15 residues. The trim removed 0 bases at V and 2 bases at J, leaving 3 bases unmatched. Germline V gives CDR1 SGHRS, CDR2 YFSETQ. In DNA, the CDR3 is TGCGCCAGCAGCTTGGCCGGGACAGACACAGATACGCAGTATTTT. It encodes CASSLAGTDTDTQYF.

The rearrangement uses TRBV5-6 and TRBJ2-7, with 12 nucleotides matching TRBD1. V trimming: 3 bases; J trimming: 7 bases; junction bases outside the gene matches: 5. CDR3 length equals 14 residues. Per the germline V gene, CDR1 is SGHDT and CDR2 is YYEEEE. CDR3 bases: TGTGCCAGCAGCTACGGGACAGGGGGCCGTGAGCAGTACTTC. As protein: CASSYGTGGREQYF.

The rearrangement uses TRBV4-1 and TRBJ2-7; D is ambiguous. The V end was cut by 3 bases, the J end by 5 bases, with 8 bases between. CDR1 MGHRA and CDR2 YSYEKL come from the germline V gene. The CDR3 spans 12 residues. CDR3 in DNA: TGCGCCAGCAGCCAGGTAGCCGACGAGCAGTACTTC. Protein sequence: CASSQVADEQYF.

This rearrangement joins TRBV19 to TRBJ2-7; 9 positions match TRBD1. Germline V lookup: CDR1 LNHDA, CDR2 SQIVND (reference sequence). V lost 10 bases and J lost 5; bases outside the gene matches: 15. The length of the CDR3 is 15 residues. The CDR3 sequence is CATDLPGQGNHEQYF. Written as DNA, the CDR3 is TGTGCCACCGACCTACCGGGACAGGGTAATCACGAGCAGTACTTC. The full variable domain, rest sourced from reference TRBV19 and TRBJ2-7, is DGGITQSPKYLFRKEGQNVTLSCEQNLNHDAMYWYRQDPGQGLRLIYYSQIVNDFQKGDIAEGYSVSREKKESFPLTVTSAQKNPTAFYLCATDLPGQGNHEQYFGPGTRLTVT.

Of note for this clone: Other nucleotide sequences in the sample specify the same CDR3. V gene TRBV6-4 combines with J gene TRBJ2-6; D unclear. The length of the CDR3 is 15 residues. Germline lookup yields CDR1 MRHNA and CDR2 SNTAGT. The germline V and J ends were trimmed by 0 bases and 0 bases, with 3 bases remaining between them. This CDR3 reads CASSDSHSGANVLTF. The CDR3 nucleotides are TGTGCCAGCAGTGACTCCCACTCTGGGGCCAACGTCCTGACTTTC.

The chain couples TRBV30 to TRBJ2-2, with 7 bases lining up with TRBD1. In germline, CDR1 is GTSNPN, CDR2 SVGIG (reference sequence). Germline trimming cut 5 bases from V and 0 bases from J; bases unmatched to any gene: 0. The CDR3 runs to 13 residues. The CDR3 reads CAWGTANTGELFF. In nucleotides, the CDR3 is TGTGCCTGGGGGACAGCGAACACCGGGGAGCTGTTTTTT.

The chain has TRBV7-6 and TRBJ2-7; TRBD1 matches 8 bases. The junction had 8 bases not matched to a gene; V was cut back by 5 bases and J by 2 bases. Germline CDR1 is SGHVS and CDR2 is FNYEAQ. CDR3 length: 15 amino acids. DNA for the CDR3: TGTGCCAGCAGCCTCAGGGGGCTGCTCACCTACGAGCAGTACTTC. It is translated as CASSLRGLLTYEQYF.

This rearrangement joins TRBV19 to TRBJ2-7; TRBD1 is a possible D gene (6 bases). CDR3 length equals 14 residues. Trimming cost V 6 bases and J 1 base, with 13 bases left between them. Germline V gene data show CDR1 as LNHDA and CDR2 as SQIVND (reference sequence). In DNA, the CDR3 is TGTGCCAGTAGGGGACATATGGGGTCCTACGAGCAGTACTTC. Amino acid sequence: CASRGHMGSYEQYF.

The J gene is TRBJ1-1, the V gene TRBV11-3; 7 nucleotides align to TRBD1. The J segment lost 3 bases and the V segment lost 11 bases, leaving 9 bases of the junction unmatched. The CDR3 contains 13 residues. The germline V gene has CDR1 SGHNT and CDR2 YENEEA. The CDR3 coding sequence is TGTGCCCTAGGGACAGCCGCCCACACTGAAGCTTTCTTT. Protein product: CALGTAAHTEAFF. Combining the CDR3 with reference TRBV11-3 and TRBJ1-1 gives the whole variable domain EAGVVQSPRYKIIEKKQPVAFWCNPISGHNTLYWYLQNLGQGPELLIRYENEEAVDDSQLPKDRFSAERLKGVDSTLKIQPAELGDSAVYLCALGTAAHTEAFFGQGTRLTVV.

This sequence joins TRBV2 and TRBJ1-2; D is unclear. The V gene lost 1 base and the J gene lost 5 bases, with 8 bases spanning the gap. CDR1 SNHLY and CDR2 FYNNEI come from the germline V gene. The length of the CDR3 is 13 residues. The CDR3 sequence: CASSEVAEYGYTF. The DNA for the CDR3 is TGTGCCAGCAGTGAAGTTGCCGAGTATGGCTACACCTTC.

The chain recombines TRBV20-1 with TRBJ2-3, with TRBD2 as a possible D gene (5 bases). There are 11 residues in the CDR3. Deletions cut 8 bases from V and 5 bases from J, with 11 bases between. Germline CDR1 is DFQATT and CDR2 is SNEGSKA (reference sequence). The CDR3 spells CSLARGDTQYF. The CDR3 DNA is TGCAGTTTAGCACGGGGAGATACGCAGTATTTT.

The V gene is TRBV7-9, the J gene TRBJ2-1, with D possibly TRBD2 on 5 matching bases. V lost 3 bases and J 9 bases, leaving 12 bases between the germline ends. The CDR3 loop spans 13 amino acids. Looked up from germline, CDR1 is SEHNR and CDR2 is FQNEAQ (reference sequence). The CDR3 reads CASSFSGNGEQFF. The CDR3 DNA is TGTGCCAGCAGCTTCTCCGGGAACGGTGAGCAGTTCTTC. Supplemented by reference TRBV7-9 and TRBJ2-1, the full variable domain reads DTGVSQNPRHKITKRGQNVTFRCDPISEHNRLYWYRQTLGQGPEFLTYFQNEAQLEKSRLLSDRFSAERPKGSFSTLEIQRTEQGDSAMYLCASSFSGNGEQFFGPGTRLTVL.

The genes are TRBV9 and TRBJ1-2; D not certain. V dropped 0 bases and J dropped 14 bases, with 20 bases sitting between them. This CDR3 is built from 14 residues. Germline V lookup: CDR1 SGDLS, CDR2 YYNGEE. CDR3 DNA sequence: TGTGCCAGCAGCGTAGGCGGACGGGGAACCCGCGGGACCTTC. It codes for CASSVGGRGTRGTF.

The rearrangement uses TRBV5-4 and TRBJ1-1; TRBD1 agrees at 7 bases. Germline-derived CDR1 and CDR2 are SGHNT and YYREEE (reference sequence). Trimming took 1 base from V and 1 from J; bases not matched to a gene: 4. The CDR3 is 15 residues long. The CDR3, as DNA: TGTGCCAGCAGCTTGTCTCCAGGGGGGAACACTGAAGCTTTCTTT. It encodes CASSLSPGGNTEAFF.

This sequence joins TRBV7-2 and TRBJ1-4; a possible D gene is TRBD1 (5 bases). The germline V gene has CDR1 SGHTA and CDR2 FQGNSA. V dropped 1 base and J dropped 1 base, with 10 bases sitting between them. This CDR3 contains 16 residues. The CDR3 nucleotides read TGTGCCAGCAGCTTAGTTGGGGGGGGAACTAATGAAAAACTGTTTTTT. Translated: CASSLVGGGTNEKLFF.

The DNA of the CDR3 is TGTGCCAGCAGCCTCTGGACTAGCGGACACAATGAGCAGTTCTTC. This gives the protein CASSLWTSGHNEQFF. The chain uses TRBV11-2 and TRBJ2-1; the match to TRBD2 covers 10 bases. Germline CDR1 is SGHAT and CDR2 is FQNNGV. Losses at the gene ends were 5 bases for V and 5 bases for J; bases not matched to a gene: 6. The CDR3 contains 15 residues.

The chain links TRBV5-1 to TRBJ1-4; D not certain. From germline, CDR1 is SGHRS and CDR2 YFSETQ. Trimming took off 1 base at V and 6 bases at J, with 16 bases between the two ends. The CDR3 has 16 amino acids. CDR3 nucleotides: TGCGCCAGCAGCTTGTATTTGGCTGGCCGGGATGAAAAACTGTTTTTT. This sequence encodes CASSLYLAGRDEKLFF.

The chain couples TRBV5-1 to TRBJ1-5; perhaps TRBD1 as D (6 bases). Trimming removed 2 bases from V and 7 bases from J, with 16 bases in between. The CDR3 covers 15 residues. The V gene's germline CDR1 is SGHRS and CDR2 YFSETQ. This chain's CDR3 is CASSFGAGDQQPQHF. CDR3 sequence (DNA): TGCGCCAGCAGCTTCGGGGCAGGGGATCAGCAGCCCCAGCATTTT.